Listed below are T cell receptor beta chains from one sample, sequenced in a study of blood T cells in healthy people across ages. TCRdb recomputed calls from the 5' RACE reads with MiXCR, one row per CDR3 protein. The repertoire holds over 1.5 million distinct CDR3 sequences, around half seen once, with approximately 2% in the top ten. The sample was blood. The receptors were gathered from a woman between 40 and 50 years old in good health. Both conserved end residues are part of each CDR3. The D gene is left open where the match is weak. Size values are once, few and many counts, or a class for expanded clones, and some rows have none.

abundance	v_gene	d_gene	j_gene	CDR3aa	CDR3nt
few	TRBV5-1	.	TRBJ2-6	CASSTEVSGANVLTF	TGCGCCAGCTCCACCGAGGTCTCTGGGGCCAACGTCCTGACTTTC
.	TRBV20-1	.	TRBJ2-1	CSASYSWDNEQFF	TGCAGTGCTAGTTATAGCTGGGACAATGAGCAGTTCTTC
.	TRBV5-4	TRBD1	TRBJ1-1	CASSSQTSRIGQVAHEAFF	TGTGCCAGCAGCTCCCAGACTAGTAGGATAGGACAGGTCGCCCATGAAGCTTTCTTT
few	TRBV4-3	.	TRBJ2-7	CASSQDYSSYEQYF	TGCGCCAGCAGCCAAGATTACAGCTCCTACGAGCAGTACTTC
few	TRBV2	.	TRBJ2-7	CASSAAGISYEQYF	TGTGCCAGCAGTGCGGCAGGGATCTCCTACGAGCAGTACTTC
few	TRBV28	TRBD2	TRBJ2-7	CASSERGAAYEQYF	TGTGCCAGCAGTGAGCGGGGGGCGGCCTACGAGCAGTACTTC
.	TRBV7-9	.	TRBJ1-1	CASSLGGSGFMSTEAFF	TGTGCCAGCAGCTTAGGAGGTAGTGGGTTCATGAGCACTGAAGCTTTCTTT
few	TRBV6-1	.	TRBJ2-4	CASRVVWEAKNIQYF	TGTGCCAGCAGAGTGGTTTGGGAGGCCAAAAACATTCAGTACTTC
.	TRBV5-1	.	TRBJ2-7	CASSARDFAYEQYF	TGCGCCAGCAGCGCCCGGGACTTCGCCTACGAGCAGTACTTC
many	TRBV7-2	TRBD2	TRBJ2-3	CASSRGVDTQYF	TGTGCCAGCAGCCGGGGGGTCGATACGCAGTATTTT
few	TRBV6-5	.	TRBJ2-7	CASSEGWRSSYEQYF	TGTGCCAGCAGCGAGGGGTGGAGGAGCTCCTACGAGCAGTACTTC
.	TRBV7-2	.	TRBJ2-1	CASSRGCEQFF	TGTGCCAGCAGCCGGGGGTGTGAGCAGTTCTTC
few	TRBV6-5	TRBD1	TRBJ2-3	CASSYGTGFSTDTQYF	TGTGCCAGCAGTTACGGGACAGGATTTAGCACAGATACGCAGTATTTT
.	TRBV6-5	.	TRBJ2-1	CASRGVLYNEQFF	TGTGCCAGCAGGGGGGTACTCTACAATGAGCAGTTCTTC
.	TRBV24-1	TRBD1	TRBJ2-6	CATSANRGMKSGANVLTF	TGTGCCACCAGTGCCAACAGGGGAATGAAGTCTGGGGCCAACGTCCTGACTTTC